The 2 T cell receptor beta chains presented below share a single source sample, sequenced in a study of shared clonotypes between healthy human individuals (dated by TCRdb to the early 2020s). The method was the immunoSEQ multiplex PCR assay. The clones in this table, taken by TCRdb from immuneACCESS, are in-frame only. Not every clone is retained; where verified, under half of the shortfall comes from an unresolved V gene, and the cause of the rest is unknown. Across this sample there are roughly 2.4 million clones, with under 97% seen only once. The ten largest account for over 0.1% of the sample. The sample was naive CD4+ T cells sorted from blood. The cell subset or site label for this specimen denotes: CD45RA+ positively selected. These receptors came from a man aged 18 to 29 in good health.

The V call is TRBV9, the J call TRBJ2-5; a possible D gene is TRBD2 (5 bases). The CDR3 contains 15 residues. The V end was cut by 4 bases, the J end by 2 bases, with 15 bases between. Per the germline V gene, CDR1 is SGDLS and CDR2 is YYNGEE. The CDR3 protein is CASSPTSGLQETQYF. CDR3 DNA sequence: TGTGCCAGCAGCCCTACGTCGGGGTTACAAGAGACCCAGTACTTC. Looking up the rest from reference TRBV9 and TRBJ2-5 gives the full variable domain: DSGVTQTPKHLITATGQRVTLRCSPRSGDLSVYWYQQSLDQGLQFLIQYYNGEERAKGNILERFSAQQFPDLHSELNLSSLELGDSALYFCASSPTSGLQETQYFGPGTRLLVL.

The CDR3 DNA follows: TGCAGCGTTGTAACTAGCGGGAGGCCCCCAAGCTCCTACAATGAGCAGTTCTTC. This translates into CSVVTSGRPPSSYNEQFF. The V gene is TRBV29-1, the J gene TRBJ2-1; 12 bases agree with TRBD2. Per germline, CDR1 SQVTM and CDR2 ANQGSEA. This CDR3 spans 18 amino acids. Unmatched junction bases numbered 10, after V lost 4 bases and J lost 0 bases.